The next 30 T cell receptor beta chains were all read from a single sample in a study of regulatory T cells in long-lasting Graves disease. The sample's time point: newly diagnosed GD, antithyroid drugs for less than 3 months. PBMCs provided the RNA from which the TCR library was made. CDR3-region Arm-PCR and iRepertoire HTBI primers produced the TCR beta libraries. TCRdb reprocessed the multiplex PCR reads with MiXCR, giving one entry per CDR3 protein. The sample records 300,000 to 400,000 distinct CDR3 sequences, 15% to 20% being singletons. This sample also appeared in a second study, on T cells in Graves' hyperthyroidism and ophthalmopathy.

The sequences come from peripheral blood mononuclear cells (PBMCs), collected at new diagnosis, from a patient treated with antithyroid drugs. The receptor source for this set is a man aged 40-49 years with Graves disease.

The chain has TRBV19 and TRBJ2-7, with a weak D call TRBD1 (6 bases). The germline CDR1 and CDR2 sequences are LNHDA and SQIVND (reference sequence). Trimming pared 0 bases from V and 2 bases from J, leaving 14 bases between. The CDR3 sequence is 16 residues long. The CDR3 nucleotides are TGTGCCAGTAGTATAGATCTTGGCAGGGGTGCCTACGAGCAGTACTTC. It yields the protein CASSIDLGRGAYEQYF.

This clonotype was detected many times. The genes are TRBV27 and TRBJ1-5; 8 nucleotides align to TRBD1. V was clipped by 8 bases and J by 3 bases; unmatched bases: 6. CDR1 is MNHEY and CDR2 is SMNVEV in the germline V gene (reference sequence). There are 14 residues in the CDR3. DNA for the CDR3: TGTGCCAGCGGACAGGGTATCAACAATCAGCCCCAGCATTTT. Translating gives CASGQGINNQPQHF.

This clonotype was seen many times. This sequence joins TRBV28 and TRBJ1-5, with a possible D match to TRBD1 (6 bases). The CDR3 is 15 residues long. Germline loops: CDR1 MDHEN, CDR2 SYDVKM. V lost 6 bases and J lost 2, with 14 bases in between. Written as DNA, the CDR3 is TGTGCCAGCAGGGCAACATACAGGGGCAATCAGCCCCAGCATTTT. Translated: CASRATYRGNQPQHF.

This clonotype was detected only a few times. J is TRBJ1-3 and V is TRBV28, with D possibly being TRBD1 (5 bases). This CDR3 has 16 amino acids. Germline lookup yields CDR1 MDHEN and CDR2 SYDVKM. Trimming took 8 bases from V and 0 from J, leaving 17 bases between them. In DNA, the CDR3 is TGTGCCAGCGCAAAGGGGACGGCCGACTCTGGAAACACCATATATTTT. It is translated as CASAKGTADSGNTIYF.

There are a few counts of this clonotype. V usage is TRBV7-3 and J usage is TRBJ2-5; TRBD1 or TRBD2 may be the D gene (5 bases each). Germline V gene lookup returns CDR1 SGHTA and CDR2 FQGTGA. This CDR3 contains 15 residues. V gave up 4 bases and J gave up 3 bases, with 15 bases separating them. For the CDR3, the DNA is TGTGCCAGCAGCTCTTCCGGGACGGGTGAAGAGACCCAGTACTTC. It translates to CASSSSGTGEETQYF. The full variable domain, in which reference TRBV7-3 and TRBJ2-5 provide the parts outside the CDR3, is GAGVSQTPSNKVTEKGKYVELRCDPISGHTALYWYRQSLGQGPEFLIYFQGTGAADDSGLPNDRFFAVRPEGSVSTLKIQRTERGDSAVYLCASSSSGTGEETQYFGPGTRLLVL.

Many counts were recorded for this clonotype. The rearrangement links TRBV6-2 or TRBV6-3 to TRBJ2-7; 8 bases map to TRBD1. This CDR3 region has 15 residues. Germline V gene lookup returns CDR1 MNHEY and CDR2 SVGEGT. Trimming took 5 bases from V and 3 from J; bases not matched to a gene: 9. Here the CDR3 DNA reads TGTGCCAGCAGTGAAGCAGGGGGCGCCGTCTACGAGCAGTACTTC. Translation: CASSEAGGAVYEQYF.

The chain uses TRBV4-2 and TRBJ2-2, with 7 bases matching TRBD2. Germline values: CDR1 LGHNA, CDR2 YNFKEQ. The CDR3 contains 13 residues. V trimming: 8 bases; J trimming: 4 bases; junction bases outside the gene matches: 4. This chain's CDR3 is CASRLAGTGELFF. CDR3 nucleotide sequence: TGTGCCAGCCGACTAGCTGGCACCGGGGAGCTGTTTTTT.

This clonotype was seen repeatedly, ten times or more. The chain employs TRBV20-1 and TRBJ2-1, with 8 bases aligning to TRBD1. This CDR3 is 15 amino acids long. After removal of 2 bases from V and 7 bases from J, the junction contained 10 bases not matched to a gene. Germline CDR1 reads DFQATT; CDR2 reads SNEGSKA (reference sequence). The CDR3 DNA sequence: TGCAGTGCTAGATCTCCGGGACAGGCGGTGAATGAGCAGTTCTTC. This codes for CSARSPGQAVNEQFF.

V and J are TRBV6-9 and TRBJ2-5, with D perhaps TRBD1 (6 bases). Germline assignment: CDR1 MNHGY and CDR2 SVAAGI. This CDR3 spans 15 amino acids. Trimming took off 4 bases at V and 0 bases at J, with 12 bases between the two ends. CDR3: CASSFLGGDQETQYF. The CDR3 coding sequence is TGTGCCAGCAGTTTCCTAGGGGGTGACCAAGAGACCCAGTACTTC.

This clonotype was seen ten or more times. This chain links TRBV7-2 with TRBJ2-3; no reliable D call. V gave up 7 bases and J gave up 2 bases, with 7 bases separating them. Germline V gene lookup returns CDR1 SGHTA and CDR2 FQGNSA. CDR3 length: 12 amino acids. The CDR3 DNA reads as TGTGCCAGCAACTGGAACACAGATACGCAGTATTTT. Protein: CASNWNTDTQYF.

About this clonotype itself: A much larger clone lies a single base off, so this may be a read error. The CDR3 loop is CASSSGRGGSPLHF. The CDR3, as DNA: TGTGCCAGCAGCTCAGGCAGGGGAGGATCACCCCTCCACTTT. The V call is TRBV12-3 or TRBV12-4, the J call TRBJ1-6; tentatively, D is TRBD1 (6 bases). The CDR3 loop spans 14 amino acids. The germline V and J ends were trimmed by 6 bases and 10 bases, with 16 bases remaining between them.

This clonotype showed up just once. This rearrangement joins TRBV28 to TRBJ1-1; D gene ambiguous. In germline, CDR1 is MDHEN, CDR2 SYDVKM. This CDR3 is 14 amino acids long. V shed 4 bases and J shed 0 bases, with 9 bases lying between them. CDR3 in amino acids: CASSSFNLNTEAFF. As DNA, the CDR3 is TGTGCCAGCAGTTCCTTCAACCTGAACACTGAAGCTTTCTTT.

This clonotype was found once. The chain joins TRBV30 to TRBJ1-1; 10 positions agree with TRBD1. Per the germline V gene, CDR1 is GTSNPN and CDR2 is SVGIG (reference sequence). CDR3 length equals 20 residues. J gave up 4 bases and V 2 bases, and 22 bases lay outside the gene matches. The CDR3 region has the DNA TGTGCCTGGAGTCCCGGGACAGGGGATTTCGTTTCGTTTCAAGCCACTGAAGCTTTCTTT. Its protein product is CAWSPGTGDFVSFQATEAFF.

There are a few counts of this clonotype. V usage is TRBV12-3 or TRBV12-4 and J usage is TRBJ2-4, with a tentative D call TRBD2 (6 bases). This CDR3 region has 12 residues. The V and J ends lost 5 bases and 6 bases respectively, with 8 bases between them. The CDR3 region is CASSRLVNIQYF. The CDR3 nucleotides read TGTGCCAGCAGTCGACTAGTAAACATTCAGTACTTC.

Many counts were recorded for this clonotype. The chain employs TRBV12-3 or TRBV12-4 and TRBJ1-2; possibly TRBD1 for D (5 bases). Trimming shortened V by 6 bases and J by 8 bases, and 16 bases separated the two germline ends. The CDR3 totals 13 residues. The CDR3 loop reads CASSIGSGDGYTF. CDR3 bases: TGTGCCAGCAGCATCGGGTCTGGGGACGGCTACACCTTC.

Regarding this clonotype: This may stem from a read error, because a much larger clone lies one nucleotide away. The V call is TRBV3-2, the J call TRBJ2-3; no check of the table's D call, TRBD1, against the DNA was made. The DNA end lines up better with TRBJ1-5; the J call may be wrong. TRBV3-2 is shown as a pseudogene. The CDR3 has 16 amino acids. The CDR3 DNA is TGTGCCAGCAGCCAAGACCCTTCCAGCAGGGCAGATACGCAGCATTTT. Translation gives CASSQDPSSRADTQHF.

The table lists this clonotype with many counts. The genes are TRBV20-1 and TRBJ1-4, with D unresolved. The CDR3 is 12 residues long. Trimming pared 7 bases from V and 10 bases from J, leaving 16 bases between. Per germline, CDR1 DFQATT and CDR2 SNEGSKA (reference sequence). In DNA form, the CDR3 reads TGCAGTGTACGTACGTCGCGCCCAAAACTGTTTTTT. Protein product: CSVRTSRPKLFF.

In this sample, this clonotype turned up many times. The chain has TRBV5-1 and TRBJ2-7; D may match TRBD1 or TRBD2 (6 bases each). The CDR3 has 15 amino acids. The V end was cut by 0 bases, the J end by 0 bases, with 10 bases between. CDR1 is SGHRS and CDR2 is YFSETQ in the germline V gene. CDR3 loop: CASSLEGGYSYEQYF. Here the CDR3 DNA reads TGCGCCAGCAGCTTGGAGGGGGGCTACTCCTACGAGCAGTACTTC.

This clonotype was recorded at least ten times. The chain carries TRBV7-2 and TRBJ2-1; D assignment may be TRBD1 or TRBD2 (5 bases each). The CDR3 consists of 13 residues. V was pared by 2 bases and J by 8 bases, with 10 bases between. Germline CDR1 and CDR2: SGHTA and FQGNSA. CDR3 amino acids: CASSLLGTDEQFF. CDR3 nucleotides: TGTGCCAGCAGCTTACTCGGGACGGATGAGCAGTTCTTC.

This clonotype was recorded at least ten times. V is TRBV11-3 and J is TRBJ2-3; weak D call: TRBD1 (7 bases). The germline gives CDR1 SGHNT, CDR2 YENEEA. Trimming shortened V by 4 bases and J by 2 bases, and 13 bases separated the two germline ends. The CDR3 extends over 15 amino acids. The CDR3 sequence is CASSWRGLITDTQYF. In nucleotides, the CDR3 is TGTGCCAGCAGCTGGAGGGGGCTCATCACAGATACGCAGTATTTT.

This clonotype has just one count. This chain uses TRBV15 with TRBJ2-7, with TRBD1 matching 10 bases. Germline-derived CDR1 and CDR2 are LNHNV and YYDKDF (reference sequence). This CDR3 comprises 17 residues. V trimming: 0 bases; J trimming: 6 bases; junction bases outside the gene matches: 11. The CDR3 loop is CATSRDFSGQGNVEQYF. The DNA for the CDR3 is TGTGCCACCAGCAGAGATTTTTCGGGACAGGGGAACGTCGAGCAGTACTTC.

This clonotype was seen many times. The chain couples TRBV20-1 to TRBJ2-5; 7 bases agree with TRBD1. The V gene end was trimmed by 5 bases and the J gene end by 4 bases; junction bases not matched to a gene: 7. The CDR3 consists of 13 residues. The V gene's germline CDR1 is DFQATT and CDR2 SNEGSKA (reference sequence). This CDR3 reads CSALGTARETQYF. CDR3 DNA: TGCAGTGCTTTGGGGACAGCGAGAGAGACCCAGTACTTC.

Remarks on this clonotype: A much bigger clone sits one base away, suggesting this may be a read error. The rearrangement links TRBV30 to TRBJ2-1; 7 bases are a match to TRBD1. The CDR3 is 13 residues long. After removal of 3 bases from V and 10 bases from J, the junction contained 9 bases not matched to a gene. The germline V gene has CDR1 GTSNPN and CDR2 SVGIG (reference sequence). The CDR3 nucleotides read TGTGCCTGGAGACAGGGGTCCTCCTACGAGCAGTTCTTC. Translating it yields CAWRQGSSYEQFF.

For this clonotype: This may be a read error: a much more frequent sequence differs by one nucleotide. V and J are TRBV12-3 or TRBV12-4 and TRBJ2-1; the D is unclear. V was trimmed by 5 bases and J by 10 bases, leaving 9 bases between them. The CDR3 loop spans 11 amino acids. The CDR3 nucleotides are TGTGCCAGCAGTAAGAGCTACGAGCAGTTCTTC. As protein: CASSKSYEQFF.

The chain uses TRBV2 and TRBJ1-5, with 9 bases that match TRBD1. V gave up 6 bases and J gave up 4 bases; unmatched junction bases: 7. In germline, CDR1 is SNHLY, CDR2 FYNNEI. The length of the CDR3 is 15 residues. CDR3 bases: TGTGCCAGCAGGGGGGGGACAGGGTGGAATCAGCCCCAGCATTTT. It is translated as CASRGGTGWNQPQHF.

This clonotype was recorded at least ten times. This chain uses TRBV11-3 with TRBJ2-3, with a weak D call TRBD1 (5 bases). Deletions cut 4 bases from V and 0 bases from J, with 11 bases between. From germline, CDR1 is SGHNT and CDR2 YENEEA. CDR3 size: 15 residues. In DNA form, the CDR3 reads TGTGCCAGCAGCTCAACAGGTTCTAGCACAGATACGCAGTATTTT. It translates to CASSSTGSSTDTQYF.

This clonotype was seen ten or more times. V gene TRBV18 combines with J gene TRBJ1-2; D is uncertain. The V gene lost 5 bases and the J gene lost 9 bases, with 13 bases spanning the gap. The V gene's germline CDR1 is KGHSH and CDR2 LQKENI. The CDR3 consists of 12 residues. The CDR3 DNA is TGTGCCAGCTCATCCGACGGGGAGAGCTACACCTTC. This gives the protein CASSSDGESYTF.

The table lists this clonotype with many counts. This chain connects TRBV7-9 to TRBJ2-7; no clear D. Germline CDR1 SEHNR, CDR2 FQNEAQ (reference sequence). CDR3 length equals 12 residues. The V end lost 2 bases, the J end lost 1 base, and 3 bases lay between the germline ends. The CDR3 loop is CASSLWSYEQYF. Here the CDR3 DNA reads TGTGCCAGCAGCTTATGGTCCTACGAGCAGTACTTC.

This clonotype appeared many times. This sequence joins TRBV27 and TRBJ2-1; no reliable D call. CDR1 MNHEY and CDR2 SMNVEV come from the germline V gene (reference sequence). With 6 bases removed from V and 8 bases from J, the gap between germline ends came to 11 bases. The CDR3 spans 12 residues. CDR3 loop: CASRRAWHEQFF. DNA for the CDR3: TGTGCCAGCAGACGGGCTTGGCATGAGCAGTTCTTC.

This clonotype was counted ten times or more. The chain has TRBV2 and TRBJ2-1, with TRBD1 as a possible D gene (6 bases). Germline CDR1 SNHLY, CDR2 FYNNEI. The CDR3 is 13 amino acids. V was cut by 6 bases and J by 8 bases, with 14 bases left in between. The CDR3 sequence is CASRTGSRHEQFF. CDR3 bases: TGTGCCAGCAGGACAGGATCCCGTCATGAGCAGTTCTTC.